This T cell receptor (beta chain) was sequenced in a study of metastatic and nonmetastatic thyroid tumors. On the study more broadly: Repertoire comparisons spanned blood and tumor or nodule tissue from malignant and benign thyroid patients. Study-level results: Compared with benign nodules, malignant thyroid tumors were reported to have significantly higher TCR beta diversity in both blood and tumor.

As handled by the study authors: The authors used CDR3 differences across clinicopathological groups to build a distant-metastasis classifier for papillary thyroid cancer. TCRdb re-analyzed the PCR reads using MiXCR. Clone size and V and J calls follow TCRdb, not the original study. The sample consists of around 20,000 clones, 10% to 12% of them appearing once. The germline V gene encodes CDR1 LGHDT and CDR2 YNNKEL (reference sequence). This CDR3 is 12 amino acids long. The V and J ends lost 8 bases and 6 bases respectively, with 10 bases between them. This clone was counted ten times or more. The antigen remains unidentified. Patients were all untreated before their thyroid surgery.

This receptor was taken from a female donor with papillary thyroid cancer or a benign thyroid nodule (not recorded which). Some clones in this sample may be carry-over from other donors' samples. The V gene is TRBV3-1, the J gene TRBJ2-2, with D possibly matching TRBD2 (6 bases). The sample was blood. CDR3 DNA: TGTGCCAGCGCCCGGGAGCCCGGGGAGCTGTTTTTT. Amino acid sequence: CASAREPGELFF.